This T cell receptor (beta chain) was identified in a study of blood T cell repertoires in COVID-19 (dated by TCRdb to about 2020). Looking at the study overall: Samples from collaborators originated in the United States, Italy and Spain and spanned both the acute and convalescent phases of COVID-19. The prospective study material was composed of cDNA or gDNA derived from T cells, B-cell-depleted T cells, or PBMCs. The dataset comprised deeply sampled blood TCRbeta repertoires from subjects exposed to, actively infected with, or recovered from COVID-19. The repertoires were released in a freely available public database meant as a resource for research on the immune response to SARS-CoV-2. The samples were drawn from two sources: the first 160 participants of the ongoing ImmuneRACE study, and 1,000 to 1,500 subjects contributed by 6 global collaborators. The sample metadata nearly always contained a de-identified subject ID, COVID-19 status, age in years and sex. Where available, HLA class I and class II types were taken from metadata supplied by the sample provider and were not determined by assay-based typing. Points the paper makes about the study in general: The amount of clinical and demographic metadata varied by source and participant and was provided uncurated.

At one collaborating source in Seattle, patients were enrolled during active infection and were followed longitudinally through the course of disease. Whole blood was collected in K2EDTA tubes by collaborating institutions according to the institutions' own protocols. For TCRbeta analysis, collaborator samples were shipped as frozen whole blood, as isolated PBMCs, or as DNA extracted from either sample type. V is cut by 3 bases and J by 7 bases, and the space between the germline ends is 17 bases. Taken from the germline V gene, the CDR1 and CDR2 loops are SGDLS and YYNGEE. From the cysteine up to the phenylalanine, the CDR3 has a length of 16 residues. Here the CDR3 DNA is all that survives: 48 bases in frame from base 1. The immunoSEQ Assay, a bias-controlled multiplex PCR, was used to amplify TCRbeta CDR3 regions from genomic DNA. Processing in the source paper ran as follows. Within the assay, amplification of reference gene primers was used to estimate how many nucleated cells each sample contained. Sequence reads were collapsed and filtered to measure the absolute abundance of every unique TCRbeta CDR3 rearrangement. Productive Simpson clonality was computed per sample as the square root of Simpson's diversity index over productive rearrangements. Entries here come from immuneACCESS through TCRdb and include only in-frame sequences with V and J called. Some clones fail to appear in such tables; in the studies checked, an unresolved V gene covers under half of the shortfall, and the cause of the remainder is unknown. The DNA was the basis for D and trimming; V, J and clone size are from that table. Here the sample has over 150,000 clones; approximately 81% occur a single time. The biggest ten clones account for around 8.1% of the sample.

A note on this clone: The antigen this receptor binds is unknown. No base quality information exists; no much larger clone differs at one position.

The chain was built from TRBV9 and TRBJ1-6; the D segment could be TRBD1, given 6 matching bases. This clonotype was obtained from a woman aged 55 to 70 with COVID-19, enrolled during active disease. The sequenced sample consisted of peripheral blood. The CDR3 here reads CASSARVGGENSPLHF. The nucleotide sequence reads TGTGCCAGCAGCGCCCGCGTAGGGGGGGAGAATTCACCCCTCCACTTT.